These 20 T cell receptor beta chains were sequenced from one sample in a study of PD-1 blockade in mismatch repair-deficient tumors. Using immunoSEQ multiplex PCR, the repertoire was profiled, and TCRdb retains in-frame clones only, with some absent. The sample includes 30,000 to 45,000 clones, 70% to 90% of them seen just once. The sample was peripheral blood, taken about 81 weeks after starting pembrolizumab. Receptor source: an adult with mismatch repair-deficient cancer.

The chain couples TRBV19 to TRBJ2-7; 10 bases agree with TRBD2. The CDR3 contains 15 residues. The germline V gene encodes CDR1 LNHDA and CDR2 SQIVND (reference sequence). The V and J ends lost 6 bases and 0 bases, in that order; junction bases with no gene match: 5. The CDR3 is CASRLGTSDSYEQYF. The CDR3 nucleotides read TGTGCCAGTAGGCTGGGGACTAGCGACTCCTACGAGCAGTACTTC.

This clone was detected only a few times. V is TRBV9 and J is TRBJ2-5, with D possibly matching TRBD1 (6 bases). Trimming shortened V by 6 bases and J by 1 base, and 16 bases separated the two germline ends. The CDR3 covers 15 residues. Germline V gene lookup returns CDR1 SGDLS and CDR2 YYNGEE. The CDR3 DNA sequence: TGTGCCAGCACCGAAACCTTGGACAGCCAAGAGACCCAGTACTTC. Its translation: CASTETLDSQETQYF. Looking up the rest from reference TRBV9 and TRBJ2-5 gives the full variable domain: DSGVTQTPKHLITATGQRVTLRCSPRSGDLSVYWYQQSLDQGLQFLIQYYNGEERAKGNILERFSAQQFPDLHSELNLSSLELGDSALYFCASTETLDSQETQYFGPGTRLLVL.

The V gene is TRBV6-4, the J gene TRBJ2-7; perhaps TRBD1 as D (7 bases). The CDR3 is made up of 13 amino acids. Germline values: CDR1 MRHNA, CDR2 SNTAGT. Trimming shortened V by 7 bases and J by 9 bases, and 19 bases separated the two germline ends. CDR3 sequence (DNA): TGTGCCAGCATTTGGGACAGTAGTAGCGGGCAGTACTTC. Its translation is CASIWDSSSGQYF.

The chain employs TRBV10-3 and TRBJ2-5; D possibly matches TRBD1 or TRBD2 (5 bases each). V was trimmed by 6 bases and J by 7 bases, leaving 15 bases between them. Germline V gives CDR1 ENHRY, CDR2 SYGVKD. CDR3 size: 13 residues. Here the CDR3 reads CAIRGRLGLTQYF. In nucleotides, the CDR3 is TGTGCCATCAGGGGACGCCTGGGGTTGACCCAGTACTTC.

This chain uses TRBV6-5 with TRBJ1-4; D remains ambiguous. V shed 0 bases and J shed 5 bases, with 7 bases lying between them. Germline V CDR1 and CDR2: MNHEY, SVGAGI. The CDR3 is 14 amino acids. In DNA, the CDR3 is TGTGCCAGCAGTTACTCTGCGGGAAATGAAAAACTGTTTTTT. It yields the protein CASSYSAGNEKLFF.

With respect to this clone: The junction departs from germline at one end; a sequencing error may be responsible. This CDR3 is CASSLDGPLDRVDF. The CDR3 bases are TGCGCCAGCAGCTTGGACGGCCCCCTAGACAGGGTAGACTTC. The chain couples TRBV5-1 to TRBJ2-7, with TRBD1 identical over 7 bases. Germline CDR1 reads SGHRS; CDR2 reads YFSETQ. CDR3 length equals 14 residues.

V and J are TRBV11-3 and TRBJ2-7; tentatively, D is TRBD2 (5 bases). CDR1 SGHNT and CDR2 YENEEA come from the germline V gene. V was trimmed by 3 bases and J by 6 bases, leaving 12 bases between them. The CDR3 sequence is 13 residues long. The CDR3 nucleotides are TGTGCCAGCAGCTTGGACGCGGGTTTCGAGCAGTACTTC. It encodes CASSLDAGFEQYF.

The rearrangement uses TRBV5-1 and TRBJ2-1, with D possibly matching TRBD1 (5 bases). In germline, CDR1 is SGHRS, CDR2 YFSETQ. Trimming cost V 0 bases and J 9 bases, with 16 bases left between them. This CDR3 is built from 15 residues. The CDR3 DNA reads TGCGCCAGCAGCTTGGTAGGGTCGAATAGGGGTGAGCAGTTCTTC. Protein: CASSLVGSNRGEQFF.

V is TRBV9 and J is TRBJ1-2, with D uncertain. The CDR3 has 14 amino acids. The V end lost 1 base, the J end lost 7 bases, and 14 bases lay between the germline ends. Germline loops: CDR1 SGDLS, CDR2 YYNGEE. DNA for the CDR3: TGTGCCAGCAGCGTACTCGGTTCGTCGGGTGGCTACACCTTC. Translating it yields CASSVLGSSGGYTF.

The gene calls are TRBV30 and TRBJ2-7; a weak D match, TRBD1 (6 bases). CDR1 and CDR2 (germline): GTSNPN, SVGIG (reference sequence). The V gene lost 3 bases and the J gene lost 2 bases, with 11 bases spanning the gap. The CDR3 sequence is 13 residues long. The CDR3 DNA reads TGTGCCTGGAGATTAGGGGGAACCTACGAGCAGTACTTC. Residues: CAWRLGGTYEQYF.

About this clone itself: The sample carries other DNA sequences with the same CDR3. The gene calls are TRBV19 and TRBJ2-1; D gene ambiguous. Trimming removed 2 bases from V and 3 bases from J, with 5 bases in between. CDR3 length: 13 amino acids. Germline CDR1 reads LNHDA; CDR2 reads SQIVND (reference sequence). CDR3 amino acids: CASSISGYNEQFF. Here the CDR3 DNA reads TGTGCCAGTAGTATATCAGGCTACAATGAGCAGTTCTTC. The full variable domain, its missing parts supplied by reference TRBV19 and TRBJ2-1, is DGGITQSPKYLFRKEGQNVTLSCEQNLNHDAMYWYRQDPGQGLRLIYYSQIVNDFQKGDIAEGYSVSREKKESFPLTVTSAQKNPTAFYLCASSISGYNEQFFGPGTRLTVL.

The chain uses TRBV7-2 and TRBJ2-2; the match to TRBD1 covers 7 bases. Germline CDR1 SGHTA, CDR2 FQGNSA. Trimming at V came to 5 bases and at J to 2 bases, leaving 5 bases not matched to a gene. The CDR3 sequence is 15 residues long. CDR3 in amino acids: CASSRGTVNTGELFF. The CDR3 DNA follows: TGTGCCAGCAGCCGAGGGACAGTTAACACCGGGGAGCTGTTTTTT.

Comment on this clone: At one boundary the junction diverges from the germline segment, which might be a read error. CDR3 sequence reads: CTSSASGTGGDTQYF. CDR3 sequence (DNA): TGCACCAGCAGCGCCTCCGGGACAGGGGGAGATACGCAGTATTTT. The V gene is TRBV5-1, the J gene TRBJ2-3, with 11 bases matching TRBD1. Germline values: CDR1 SGHRS, CDR2 YFSETQ. CDR3 length: 15 residues. Filled out from reference TRBV5-1 and TRBJ2-3, the complete variable domain reads KAGVTQTPRYLIKTRGQQVTLSCSPISGHRSVSWYQQTPGQGLQFLFEYFSETQRNKGNFPGRFSGRQFSNSRSEMNVSTLELGDSALYLCTSSASGTGGDTQYFGPGTRLTVL.

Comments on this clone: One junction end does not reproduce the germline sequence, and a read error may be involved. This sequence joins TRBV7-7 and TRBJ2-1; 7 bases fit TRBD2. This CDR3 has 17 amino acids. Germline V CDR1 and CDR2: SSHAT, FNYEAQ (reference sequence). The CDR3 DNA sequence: TGTGCTAGCAGCCTCCTGAATGGAGCGGGAAAGGGTAATGAGCAGTTCTTC. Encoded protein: CASSLLNGAGKGNEQFF.

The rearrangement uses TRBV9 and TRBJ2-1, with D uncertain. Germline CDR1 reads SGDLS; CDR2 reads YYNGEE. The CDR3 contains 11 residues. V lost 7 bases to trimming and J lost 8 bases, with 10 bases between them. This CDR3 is CASGDPDEQFF. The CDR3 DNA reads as TGTGCCAGCGGGGATCCCGATGAGCAGTTCTTC. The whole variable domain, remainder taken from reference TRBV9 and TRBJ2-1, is DSGVTQTPKHLITATGQRVTLRCSPRSGDLSVYWYQQSLDQGLQFLIQYYNGEERAKGNILERFSAQQFPDLHSELNLSSLELGDSALYFCASGDPDEQFFGPGTRLTVL.

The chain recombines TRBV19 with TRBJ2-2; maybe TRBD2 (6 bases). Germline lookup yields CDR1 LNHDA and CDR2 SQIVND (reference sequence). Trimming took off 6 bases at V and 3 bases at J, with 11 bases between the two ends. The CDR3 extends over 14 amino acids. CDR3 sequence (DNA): TGTGCCAGTAGGGCGGGGCCGGACACCGGGGAGCTGTTTTTT. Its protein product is CASRAGPDTGELFF.

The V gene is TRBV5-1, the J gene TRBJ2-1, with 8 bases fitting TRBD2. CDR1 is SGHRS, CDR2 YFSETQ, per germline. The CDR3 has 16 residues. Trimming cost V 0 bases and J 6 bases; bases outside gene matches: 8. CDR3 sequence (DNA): TGCGCCAGCAGCTTGGCCCGGGCGGGAGGAGGCAATGAGCAGTTCTTC. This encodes CASSLARAGGGNEQFF.

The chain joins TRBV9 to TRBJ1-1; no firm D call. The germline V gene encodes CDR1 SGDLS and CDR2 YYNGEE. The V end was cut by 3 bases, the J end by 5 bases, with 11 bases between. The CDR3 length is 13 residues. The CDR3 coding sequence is TGTGCCAGCAGCGCGGGAGTATGGACTGAAGCTTTCTTT. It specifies CASSAGVWTEAFF. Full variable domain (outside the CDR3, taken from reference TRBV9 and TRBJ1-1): DSGVTQTPKHLITATGQRVTLRCSPRSGDLSVYWYQQSLDQGLQFLIQYYNGEERAKGNILERFSAQQFPDLHSELNLSSLELGDSALYFCASSAGVWTEAFFGQGTRLTVV.

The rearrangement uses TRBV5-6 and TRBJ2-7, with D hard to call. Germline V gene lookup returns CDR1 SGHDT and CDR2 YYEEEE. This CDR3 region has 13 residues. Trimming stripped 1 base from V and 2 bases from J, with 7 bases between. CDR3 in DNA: TGTGCCAGCAGCTTGACCAGAGCCTACGAGCAGTACTTC. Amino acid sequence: CASSLTRAYEQYF.

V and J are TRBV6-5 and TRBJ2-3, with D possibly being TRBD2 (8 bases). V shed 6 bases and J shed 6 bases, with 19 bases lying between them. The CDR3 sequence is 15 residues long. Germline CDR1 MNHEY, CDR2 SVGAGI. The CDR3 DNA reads TGTGCCAGCAGCCGCGGACTAGCAGGGGGGGATACGCAGTATTTT. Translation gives CASSRGLAGGDTQYF.